This T cell receptor (beta chain) was sequenced during a study of cytomegalovirus exposure and HLA in healthy donors. Across the whole study: HLA-typed donors were the source of about 85 million unique TCRs, which an early data release held. Findings and caveats of the study: The availability of immune exposure information extended only to CMV serostatus.

Trimming removed 5 bases from V and 5 bases from J; junction bases left unmatched: 9. The CDR3 loop spans 15 amino acids. Looked up from germline, CDR1 is SNHLY and CDR2 is FYNNEI. This clone was counted once. Its antigen is undetermined. Both 60 Vbeta primers and 13 Jbeta primers went into the PCR. TCRdb's copy holds only in-frame clones and misses some; the assay was immunoSEQ multiplex PCR. The sample has over 150,000 clones, approximately 77% seen once; the top ten hold more than 1.2%. Material: PBMCs. This clonotype originated in a young man in good health and CMV-seronegative. The chain has TRBV2 and TRBJ2-1; 7 bases are a match to TRBD2. The CDR3 DNA sequence: TGTGCCAGCAGTTATTCGACTAGCTATAACAATGAGCAGTTCTTC. Translating it yields CASSYSTSYNNEQFF.